The 19 T cell receptor beta chains below were found in one sample sequenced in a study of blood T cell repertoires in COVID-19 (dated by TCRdb to the early 2020s). The protocol used for the library was the immunoSEQ multiplex PCR assay. As stored in TCRdb, this immuneACCESS dataset retains in-frame rearrangements with V and J assigned. A fraction of the clones does not appear; measured against another copy, unresolved V genes explain less than half of the discrepancy, and the remainder lacks a known reason. The sample profile shows under 500,000 clones; 75% to 90% of them were found once. In total, the top ten clones hold 1.1% of the sample. What was sequenced was PBMCs or T cells enriched from blood (not recorded which). These receptors were collected from a man aged 30 to 45 who had recovered from COVID-19.

The CDR3 region has the DNA TGTGCCAGCTCACGAGGGATCGATTCACCCCTCCACTTT. It is translated as CASSRGIDSPLHF. The chain is built from TRBV18 and TRBJ1-6; D not resolved. CDR1 and CDR2 from the germline V gene are KGHSH and LQKENI. The CDR3 spans 13 residues. Trimming removed 4 bases at V and 8 bases at J, with 9 bases between.

This chain uses TRBV5-6 with TRBJ1-6; TRBD1 is a possible D gene (5 bases). CDR1 and CDR2 from the germline V gene are SGHDT and YYEEEE. V lost 3 bases, J lost 5 bases, and 15 bases lay in between. CDR3 length equals 16 residues. CDR3 DNA: TGTGCCAGCAGCTCGGTTGTGGGGCTTAATAATTCACCCCTCCACTTT. Its translation: CASSSVVGLNNSPLHF.

In the case of this clone: The same CDR3 is also encoded by other DNA sequences in this sample. The genes are TRBV28 and TRBJ1-5; no firm D call. Germline CDR1 MDHEN, CDR2 SYDVKM. Trimming pared 5 bases from V and 4 bases from J, leaving 6 bases between. The CDR3 extends over 12 amino acids. Here the CDR3 reads CASSPINQPQHF. CDR3 DNA sequence: TGTGCCAGCAGTCCTATTAATCAGCCCCAGCATTTT.

The chain has TRBV10-3 and TRBJ2-3, with no clear D. The length of the CDR3 is 12 residues. Per the germline V gene, CDR1 is ENHRY and CDR2 is SYGVKD. The V end lost 11 bases, the J end lost 5 bases, and 14 bases lay between the germline ends. This CDR3 reads CAVSEGGDTQYF. The CDR3 region has the DNA TGTGCCGTGTCTGAAGGCGGAGATACGCAGTATTTT.

This chain uses TRBV7-9 with TRBJ1-1; a weak D match, TRBD1 (6 bases). This CDR3 contains 14 residues. Between the trimmed V and J ends, which lost 1 base and 8 bases, there was a span of 14 bases. Germline V gene sequence: CDR1 SEHNR, CDR2 FQNEAQ (reference sequence). The CDR3, as DNA: TGTGCCAGCAGCTTAGAAGTCTCAGGGGCGGAAGCTTTCTTT. Protein sequence: CASSLEVSGAEAFF.

This clone has just one count. This chain links TRBV2 with TRBJ2-2, with a possible D match to TRBD2 (5 bases). Germline V gene lookup returns CDR1 SNHLY and CDR2 FYNNEI. The germline V and J ends were trimmed by 0 bases and 4 bases, with 6 bases remaining between them. The CDR3 is 14 amino acids. Here the CDR3 DNA reads TGTGCCAGCAGTGAAGCGGGAGTCACCGGGGAGCTGTTTTTT. This translates into CASSEAGVTGELFF.

In its sample, this clone was seen once. The genes are TRBV19 and TRBJ1-2, with a weak D call TRBD1 (6 bases). V lost 6 bases, J lost 2 bases, and 28 bases lay in between. The CDR3 totals 19 residues. CDR1 is LNHDA, CDR2 SQIVND, per germline (reference sequence). The CDR3 is CASRKRSVQRDTTNYGYTF. CDR3 bases: TGTGCCAGTAGAAAACGGAGCGTCCAAAGGGACACCACAAACTATGGCTACACCTTC.

This clone turned up a few times. The chain employs TRBV30 and TRBJ2-1, with 10 positions matching TRBD1. The CDR3 is 16 residues long. Germline assignment: CDR1 GTSNPN and CDR2 SVGIG (reference sequence). Trimming cost V 2 bases and J 3 bases; bases outside gene matches: 7. CDR3 amino acids: CAWSPARTGGYNEQFF. The CDR3 bases are TGTGCCTGGAGTCCCGCTAGGACAGGGGGCTACAATGAGCAGTTCTTC.

The rearrangement uses TRBV30 and TRBJ1-5; 9 nucleotides align to TRBD1. CDR3 length: 15 residues. The V gene end was trimmed by 4 bases and the J gene end by 7 bases; junction bases not matched to a gene: 11. CDR1 is GTSNPN, CDR2 SVGIG, per germline (reference sequence). DNA for the CDR3: TGTGCCTGGAACCCGGGACAGGGAGTAGGGCAGCCCCAGCATTTT. Its protein product is CAWNPGQGVGQPQHF.

CDR3 nucleotide sequence: TGCGCCAGCAGCCCACAGGGGCCTTCGTCTAATCAGCCCCAGCATTTT. Its protein is CASSPQGPSSNQPQHF. The V gene is TRBV5-1, the J gene TRBJ1-5; 7 positions agree with TRBD1. The germline CDR1 and CDR2 sequences are SGHRS and YFSETQ. V was pared by 4 bases and J by 4 bases, with 11 bases of the junction left unmatched. This CDR3 has 16 residues. The whole variable domain, filled in from reference TRBV5-1 and TRBJ1-5, reads KAGVTQTPRYLIKTRGQQVTLSCSPISGHRSVSWYQQTPGQGLQFLFEYFSETQRNKGNFPGRFSGRQFSNSRSEMNVSTLELGDSALYLCASSPQGPSSNQPQHFGDGTRLSIL.

The chain is built from TRBV13 and TRBJ1-5; no firm D call. Germline CDR1 PRHDT, CDR2 FYEKMQ (reference sequence). The V end lost 5 bases, the J end lost 2 bases, and 7 bases lay between the germline ends. There are 13 residues in the CDR3. The CDR3 sequence is CASSKGGNQPQHF. CDR3 nucleotide sequence: TGTGCCAGCAGCAAGGGAGGCAATCAGCCCCAGCATTTT.

The rearrangement links TRBV27 to TRBJ1-4; D is possibly TRBD1 (5 bases). V lost 6 bases to trimming and J lost 3 bases, with 23 bases between them. The germline gives CDR1 MNHEY, CDR2 SMNVEV (reference sequence). The CDR3 covers 18 residues. CDR3 in DNA: TGTGCCAGCAGATTAGTGGGGGGGAAGCCCCTAGCTAATGAAAAACTGTTTTTT. It codes for CASRLVGGKPLANEKLFF.

The genes are TRBV18 and TRBJ2-1; unclear D gene. CDR1 KGHSH and CDR2 LQKENI come from the germline V gene. Trimming shortened V by 3 bases and J by 0 bases, and 6 bases separated the two germline ends. This CDR3 comprises 14 residues. This chain's CDR3 is CASSPRGSYNEQFF. DNA of the CDR3: TGTGCCAGCTCACCCCGAGGCTCCTACAATGAGCAGTTCTTC.

The genes are TRBV30 and TRBJ2-1; 8 nucleotides line up with TRBD2. The length of the CDR3 is 12 residues. CDR1 and CDR2 (germline): GTSNPN, SVGIG (reference sequence). The V and J ends lost 5 bases and 8 bases, in that order; junction bases with no gene match: 5. CDR3 in amino acids: CAWGRGADEQFF. The CDR3 DNA reads as TGTGCCTGGGGGCGGGGGGCCGATGAGCAGTTCTTC. Complete variable domain (other parts from reference TRBV30 and TRBJ2-1): SQTIHQWPATLVQPVGSPLSLECTVEGTSNPNLYWYRQAAGRGLQLLFYSVGIGQISSEVPQNLSASRPQDRQFILSSKKLLLSDSGFYLCAWGRGADEQFFGPGTRLTVL.

As for this clone: This specimen includes other DNA sequences encoding the same CDR3. The chain couples TRBV18 to TRBJ1-1; 8 nucleotides align to TRBD1. The CDR3 consists of 15 residues. Germline CDR1 and CDR2: KGHSH and LQKENI. After removal of 3 bases from V and 0 bases from J, the junction contained 3 bases not matched to a gene. This chain's CDR3 is CASSPSTGVNTEAFF. The CDR3 coding sequence is TGTGCCAGCTCACCGTCGACAGGGGTGAACACTGAAGCTTTCTTT.

V gene TRBV9 combines with J gene TRBJ2-2; a possible D gene is TRBD1 (5 bases). The CDR3 extends over 14 amino acids. Trimming took off 7 bases at V and 0 bases at J, with 10 bases between the two ends. Germline V lookup: CDR1 SGDLS, CDR2 YYNGEE. CDR3 in DNA: TGTGCCAGCGGGGCGAAGTCGAACACCGGGGAGCTGTTTTTT. Translation: CASGAKSNTGELFF.

The chain carries TRBV19 and TRBJ1-1; D not certain. Looked up from germline, CDR1 is LNHDA and CDR2 is SQIVND (reference sequence). Trimming shortened V by 3 bases and J by 1 base, and 15 bases separated the two germline ends. The CDR3 totals 16 residues. CDR3 region: CASSMVPWSQNTEAFF. CDR3 coding DNA: TGTGCCAGTAGTATGGTTCCATGGAGCCAGAACACTGAAGCTTTCTTT.

This chain connects TRBV19 to TRBJ2-7; perhaps TRBD1 as D (6 bases). The V gene lost 5 bases and the J gene lost 1 base, with 18 bases spanning the gap. Germline CDR1 reads LNHDA; CDR2 reads SQIVND (reference sequence). There are 16 residues in the CDR3. The CDR3 is CASSSPGTKFSYEQYF. CDR3 nucleotide sequence: TGTGCCAGTAGTTCCCCAGGGACAAAATTTTCCTACGAGCAGTACTTC.

CDR3 nucleotide sequence: TGCGCCAGCAGCCAAACCACACAGGGATACTCTGGGGCCAACGTCCTGACTTTC. Protein: CASSQTTQGYSGANVLTF. The chain employs TRBV4-1 and TRBJ2-6; the D gene is possibly TRBD1 (6 bases). The CDR3 length is 18 residues. Germline V gene data show CDR1 as MGHRA and CDR2 as YSYEKL. With 2 bases removed from V and 0 bases from J, the gap between germline ends came to 14 bases.